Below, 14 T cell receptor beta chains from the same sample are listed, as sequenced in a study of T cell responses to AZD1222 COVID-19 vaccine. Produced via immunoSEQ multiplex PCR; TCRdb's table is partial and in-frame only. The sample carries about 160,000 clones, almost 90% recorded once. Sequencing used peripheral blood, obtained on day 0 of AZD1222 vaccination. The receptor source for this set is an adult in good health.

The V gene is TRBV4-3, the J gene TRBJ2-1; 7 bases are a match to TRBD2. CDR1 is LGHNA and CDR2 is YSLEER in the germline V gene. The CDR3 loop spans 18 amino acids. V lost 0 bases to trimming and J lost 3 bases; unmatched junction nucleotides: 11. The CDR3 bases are TGCGCCAGCAGCCAAGAAAAGTCTGCTAGCGGACTCTACAATGAGCAGTTCTTC. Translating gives CASSQEKSASGLYNEQFF.

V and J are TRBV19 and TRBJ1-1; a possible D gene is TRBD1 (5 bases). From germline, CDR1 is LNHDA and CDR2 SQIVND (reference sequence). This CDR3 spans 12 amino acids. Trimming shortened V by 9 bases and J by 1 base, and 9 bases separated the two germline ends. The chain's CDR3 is CASRDRNTEAFF. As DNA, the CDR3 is TGTGCCAGCAGGGATAGGAACACTGAAGCTTTCTTT.

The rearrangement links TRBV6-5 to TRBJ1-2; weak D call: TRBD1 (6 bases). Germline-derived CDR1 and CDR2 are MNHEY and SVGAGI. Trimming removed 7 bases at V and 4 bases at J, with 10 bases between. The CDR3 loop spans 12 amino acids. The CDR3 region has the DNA TGTGCCAGCACACAGGGTGCCTATGGCTACACCTTC. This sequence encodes CASTQGAYGYTF.

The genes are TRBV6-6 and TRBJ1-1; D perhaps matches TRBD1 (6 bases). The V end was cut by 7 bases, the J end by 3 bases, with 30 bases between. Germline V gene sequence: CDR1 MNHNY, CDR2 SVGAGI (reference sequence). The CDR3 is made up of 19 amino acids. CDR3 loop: CASTPSRGRPQTVHTEAFF. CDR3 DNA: TGTGCCAGCACTCCATCCAGGGGACGCCCCCAAACCGTGCACACTGAAGCTTTCTTT.

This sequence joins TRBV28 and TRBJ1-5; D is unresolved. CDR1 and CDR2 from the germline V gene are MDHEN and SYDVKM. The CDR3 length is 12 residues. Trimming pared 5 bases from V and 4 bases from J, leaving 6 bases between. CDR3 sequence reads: CASSTNNQPQHF. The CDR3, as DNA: TGTGCCAGCAGTACAAATAATCAGCCCCAGCATTTT.

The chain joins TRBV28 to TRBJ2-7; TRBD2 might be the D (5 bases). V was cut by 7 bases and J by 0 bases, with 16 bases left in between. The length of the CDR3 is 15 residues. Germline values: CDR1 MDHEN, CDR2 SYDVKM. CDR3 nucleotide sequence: TGTGCCAGCACCTCTAGTCTGGGGAGCTCCTACGAGCAGTACTTC. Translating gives CASTSSLGSSYEQYF.

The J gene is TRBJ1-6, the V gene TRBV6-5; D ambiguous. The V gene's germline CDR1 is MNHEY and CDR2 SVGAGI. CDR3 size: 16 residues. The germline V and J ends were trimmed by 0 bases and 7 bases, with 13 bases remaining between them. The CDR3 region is CASSYSNWAPNSPLHF. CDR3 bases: TGTGCCAGCAGTTACTCGAACTGGGCTCCGAATTCACCCCTCCACTTT.

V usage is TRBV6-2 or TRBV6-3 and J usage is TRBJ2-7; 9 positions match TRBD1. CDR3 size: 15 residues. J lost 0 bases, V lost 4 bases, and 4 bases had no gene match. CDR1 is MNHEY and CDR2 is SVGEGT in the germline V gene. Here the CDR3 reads CASSWPGQGSYEQYF. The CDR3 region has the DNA TGTGCCAGCAGTTGGCCGGGACAGGGCTCCTACGAGCAGTACTTC.

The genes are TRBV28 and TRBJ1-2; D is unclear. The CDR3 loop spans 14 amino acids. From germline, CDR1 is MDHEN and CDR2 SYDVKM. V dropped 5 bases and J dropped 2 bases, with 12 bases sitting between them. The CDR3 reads CASSVPPANYGYTF. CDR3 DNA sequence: TGTGCCAGCAGTGTACCCCCGGCGAACTATGGCTACACCTTC.

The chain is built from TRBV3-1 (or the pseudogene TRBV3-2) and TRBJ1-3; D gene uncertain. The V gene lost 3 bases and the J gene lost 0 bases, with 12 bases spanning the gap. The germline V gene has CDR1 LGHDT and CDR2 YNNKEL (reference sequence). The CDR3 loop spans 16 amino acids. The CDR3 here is CASSHPHWASGNTIYF. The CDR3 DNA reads TGTGCCAGCAGCCACCCCCATTGGGCCTCTGGAAACACCATATATTTT.

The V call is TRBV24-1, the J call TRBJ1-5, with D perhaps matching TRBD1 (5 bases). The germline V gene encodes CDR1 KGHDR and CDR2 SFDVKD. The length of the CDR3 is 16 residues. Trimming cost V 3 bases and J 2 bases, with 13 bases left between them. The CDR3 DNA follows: TGTGCCACCAGTGATCAGGAACTGGGGGGCAATCAGCCCCAGCATTTT. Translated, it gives CATSDQELGGNQPQHF.

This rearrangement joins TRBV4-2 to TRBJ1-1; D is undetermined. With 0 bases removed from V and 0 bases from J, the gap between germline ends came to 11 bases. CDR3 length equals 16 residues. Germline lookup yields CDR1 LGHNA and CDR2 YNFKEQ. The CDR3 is CASSQDEGGLNTEAFF. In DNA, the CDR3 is TGTGCCAGCAGCCAAGATGAAGGAGGGCTGAACACTGAAGCTTTCTTT.

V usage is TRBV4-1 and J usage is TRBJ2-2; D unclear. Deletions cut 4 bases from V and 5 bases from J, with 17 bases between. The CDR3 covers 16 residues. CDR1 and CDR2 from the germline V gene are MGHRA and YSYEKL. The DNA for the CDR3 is TGCGCCAGCAGCCTCCCGAGTACGGCCGCTACCGGGGAGCTGTTTTTT. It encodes CASSLPSTAATGELFF.

The CDR3 DNA reads as TGTGCCAGCAGTTTAAGGAAGGGGACAGGGACACTTCATAGCAATCAGCCCCAGCATTTT. Residues: CASSLRKGTGTLHSNQPQHF. The chain links TRBV28 to TRBJ1-5, with 9 bases that match TRBD1. Germline V gives CDR1 MDHEN, CDR2 SYDVKM. This CDR3 region has 20 residues. V was clipped by 2 bases and J by 0 bases; unmatched bases: 14.